The 20 T cell receptor beta chains listed next were all sequenced from one sample in a study of blood T cell repertoires in COVID-19. TCRdb's copy holds only in-frame clones and misses some; the assay was immunoSEQ multiplex PCR. The sample shows fewer than 400,000 clones, approximately 85% of them seen only once. Sequencing was carried out using PBMCs or T cells enriched from blood (not recorded which). The source is a man aged 25-45 years who had recovered from COVID-19.

This chain connects TRBV7-9 to TRBJ1-2; D uncertain. Germline lookup yields CDR1 SEHNR and CDR2 FQNEAQ (reference sequence). Trimming removed 5 bases at V and 0 bases at J, with 13 bases between. This CDR3 is 15 amino acids long. The CDR3 loop reads CASSPDLGANYGYTF. In DNA form, the CDR3 reads TGTGCCAGCAGCCCCGACCTGGGAGCTAACTATGGCTACACCTTC.

V gene TRBV27 combines with J gene TRBJ2-6; D ambiguous. The CDR3 has 15 amino acids. V dropped 5 bases and J dropped 0 bases, with 8 bases sitting between them. In germline, CDR1 is MNHEY, CDR2 SMNVEV (reference sequence). The CDR3 sequence is CASSPRYSGANVLTF. In DNA form, the CDR3 reads TGTGCCAGCAGTCCTAGGTACTCTGGGGCCAACGTCCTGACTTTC.

The CDR3 nucleotides read TGTGCCAGCAGCTTGTACTCAGGCTCAGGCTATGGCTACACCTTC. Translated: CASSLYSGSGYGYTF. V is TRBV5-6 and J is TRBJ1-2; D gene uncertain. CDR1 and CDR2 from the germline V gene are SGHDT and YYEEEE. The V and J ends lost 1 base and 4 bases respectively, with 14 bases between them. This CDR3 has 15 amino acids.

The rearrangement joins TRBV5-1 to TRBJ1-1, with D possibly TRBD1 on 6 matching bases. The CDR3 length is 15 residues. Trimming left V 1 base short and J 0 bases short, with 10 bases between. Germline assignment: CDR1 SGHRS and CDR2 YFSETQ. The CDR3 region has the DNA TGCGCCAGCAGCTTGTGGACAGAGTTGAACACTGAAGCTTTCTTT. As protein: CASSLWTELNTEAFF. Filled out from reference TRBV5-1 and TRBJ1-1, the complete variable domain reads KAGVTQTPRYLIKTRGQQVTLSCSPISGHRSVSWYQQTPGQGLQFLFEYFSETQRNKGNFPGRFSGRQFSNSRSEMNVSTLELGDSALYLCASSLWTELNTEAFFGQGTRLTVV.

This clone was counted a single time. The CDR3 DNA sequence: TGTGCCACTCGCCGGGGGAGCGGGGGTGGATCCTACGAGCAGTACTTC. It codes for CATRRGSGGGSYEQYF. The V call is TRBV5-4, the J call TRBJ2-7; 8 bases line up with TRBD2. The CDR3 length is 16 residues. V shed 9 bases, J shed 1 base, and the junction held 15 bases outside the gene matches. Germline CDR1 is SGHNT and CDR2 is YYREEE (reference sequence).

This clone was seen only once. This chain joins TRBV9 and TRBJ1-4; the D is unclear. The CDR3 covers 13 residues. Germline CDR1 SGDLS, CDR2 YYNGEE. V was trimmed by 3 bases and J by 8 bases, leaving 11 bases between them. CDR3 sequence (DNA): TGTGCCAGCAGCGAAGGAGCCGCGGAAAAACTGTTTTTT. Residues: CASSEGAAEKLFF.

The chain uses TRBV19 and TRBJ1-2; weak D call: TRBD1 (6 bases). The CDR3 length is 16 residues. The germline gives CDR1 LNHDA, CDR2 SQIVND (reference sequence). Between the trimmed V and J ends, which lost 7 bases and 3 bases, there was a span of 21 bases. CDR3 sequence reads: CASKRTYGQSDYGYTF. CDR3 DNA sequence: TGTGCCAGTAAGCGGACCTATGGACAGAGCGACTATGGCTACACCTTC.

Concerning this clone: The same CDR3 also results from other DNA sequences found in this sample. In DNA form, the CDR3 reads TGTGCCAGCTCACCGGGCAGTAACACTGAAGCTTTCTTT. It is translated as CASSPGSNTEAFF. The gene calls are TRBV18 and TRBJ1-1; no reliable D call. Looked up from germline, CDR1 is KGHSH and CDR2 is LQKENI. CDR3 length equals 13 residues. V was shortened by 3 bases and J by 2 bases, with 7 bases between the two germline ends.

This clone was found a few times. The CDR3 here is CASSIPGYEQYF. The CDR3 bases are TGTGCCAGTAGTATCCCCGGCTACGAGCAGTACTTC. V and J are TRBV19 and TRBJ2-7; D not resolved. CDR1 and CDR2 (germline): LNHDA, SQIVND (reference sequence). Trimming took off 3 bases at V and 3 bases at J, with 6 bases between the two ends. This CDR3 is 12 amino acids long.

The chain combines TRBV4-1 with TRBJ1-2, with D unclear. V lost 2 bases to trimming and J lost 7 bases, with 20 bases between them. Germline V gene data show CDR1 as MGHRA and CDR2 as YSYEKL. CDR3 length: 16 amino acids. The CDR3 DNA sequence: TGCGCCAGCAGCCAACCTGGAGGCAGTTGGGTTGGTGGCTACACCTTC. Residues: CASSQPGGSWVGGYTF.

This rearrangement joins TRBV5-6 to TRBJ2-1; D remains ambiguous. The germline V gene encodes CDR1 SGHDT and CDR2 YYEEEE. V gave up 4 bases and J gave up 0 bases, with 11 bases separating them. This CDR3 is 15 amino acids long. CDR3 loop: CASSPQISSYNEQFF. DNA for the CDR3: TGTGCCAGCAGCCCACAGATTAGCTCCTACAATGAGCAGTTCTTC.

V is TRBV6-5 and J is TRBJ1-3; D not certain. Trimming removed 0 bases at V and 0 bases at J, with 3 bases between. Germline assignment: CDR1 MNHEY and CDR2 SVGAGI. The CDR3 consists of 14 residues. In nucleotides, the CDR3 is TGTGCCAGCAGTTACTCCAACTCTGGAAACACCATATATTTT. Its protein product is CASSYSNSGNTIYF.

This clone was seen more than once but under ten times. The chain employs TRBV12-2 and TRBJ2-2; TRBD1, the D gene given by the table, was not confirmed from the DNA. TRBV12-2 is shown as a pseudogene. The CDR3 runs 17 residues. CDR3 in amino acids: CASRLYTRDRGAGELFF. For the CDR3, the DNA is TGTGCAAGTCGCTTATATACCCGGGACAGGGGAGCCGGGGAGCTGTTTTTT.

The gene calls are TRBV5-3 and TRBJ2-3; 10 positions agree with TRBD2. TRBV5-3 is classed as an ORF, of uncertain function. Trimming removed 0 bases from V and 6 bases from J; junction bases left unmatched: 13. There are 18 residues in the CDR3. The CDR3 loop reads CARSLVRGAGGAPDTQYF. DNA for the CDR3: TGTGCCAGAAGCTTGGTTAGGGGAGCGGGGGGGGCCCCGGATACGCAGTATTTT.

This clone was found once. This rearrangement joins TRBV19 to TRBJ1-3; TRBD1 might be the D (5 bases). V shed 8 bases and J shed 4 bases, with 18 bases lying between them. The CDR3 loop spans 15 amino acids. The germline gives CDR1 LNHDA, CDR2 SQIVND (reference sequence). CDR3 sequence reads: CASGLASGIGNTIYF. DNA of the CDR3: TGTGCCAGTGGACTAGCTTCAGGGATAGGAAACACCATATATTTT.

This rearrangement joins TRBV2 to TRBJ2-7; TRBD2 matches 11 bases. CDR1 and CDR2 (germline): SNHLY, FYNNEI. V shed 6 bases, J shed 2 bases, and the junction held 6 bases outside the gene matches. CDR3 length: 15 amino acids. The CDR3 DNA is TGTGCCAGCAGGGCCAATAGCGGGGGGGCCTACGAGCAGTACTTC. Protein sequence: CASRANSGGAYEQYF.

The gene calls are TRBV30 and TRBJ1-6; D is uncertain. The V end lost 5 bases, the J end lost 3 bases, and 14 bases lay between the germline ends. The CDR3 totals 15 residues. In germline, CDR1 is GTSNPN, CDR2 SVGIG (reference sequence). The DNA for the CDR3 is TGTGCCTGGGGGGAGGAGGGCCTCTATAATTCACCCCTCCACTTT. This translates into CAWGEEGLYNSPLHF. Looking up the rest from reference TRBV30 and TRBJ1-6 gives the full variable domain: SQTIHQWPATLVQPVGSPLSLECTVEGTSNPNLYWYRQAAGRGLQLLFYSVGIGQISSEVPQNLSASRPQDRQFILSSKKLLLSDSGFYLCAWGEEGLYNSPLHFGNGTRLTVT.

This sequence joins TRBV4-1 and TRBJ1-4, with D hard to call. This CDR3 is built from 14 residues. V lost 3 bases to trimming and J lost 4 bases, with 9 bases between them. In germline, CDR1 is MGHRA, CDR2 YSYEKL. CDR3 sequence (DNA): TGCGCCAGCAGCCAGTCTAGCTATAATGAAAAACTGTTTTTT. The encoded protein is CASSQSSYNEKLFF.

CDR3 amino acids: CASSAPGTGDNLNTEAFF. The CDR3 DNA is TGTGCCAGCAGCGCGCCCGGGACAGGGGATAATTTGAACACTGAAGCTTTCTTT. The chain couples TRBV9 to TRBJ1-1; 10 positions agree with TRBD1. The CDR3 runs 18 residues. The germline V gene encodes CDR1 SGDLS and CDR2 YYNGEE. With 3 bases clipped from V and 0 bases from J, the junction kept 11 bases outside the gene matches.

This rearrangement joins TRBV19 to TRBJ2-2; maybe TRBD1 (8 bases). The V gene lost 3 bases and the J gene lost 6 bases, with 23 bases spanning the gap. The CDR3 sequence is 18 residues long. Germline-derived CDR1 and CDR2 are LNHDA and SQIVND (reference sequence). CDR3 sequence (DNA): TGTGCCAGTAGTATTCGACAGACAGGGGAGGGAGACCCCGGGGAGCTGTTTTTT. This sequence encodes CASSIRQTGEGDPGELFF. The whole variable domain, remainder taken from reference TRBV19 and TRBJ2-2, is DGGITQSPKYLFRKEGQNVTLSCEQNLNHDAMYWYRQDPGQGLRLIYYSQIVNDFQKGDIAEGYSVSREKKESFPLTVTSAQKNPTAFYLCASSIRQTGEGDPGELFFGEGSRLTVL.